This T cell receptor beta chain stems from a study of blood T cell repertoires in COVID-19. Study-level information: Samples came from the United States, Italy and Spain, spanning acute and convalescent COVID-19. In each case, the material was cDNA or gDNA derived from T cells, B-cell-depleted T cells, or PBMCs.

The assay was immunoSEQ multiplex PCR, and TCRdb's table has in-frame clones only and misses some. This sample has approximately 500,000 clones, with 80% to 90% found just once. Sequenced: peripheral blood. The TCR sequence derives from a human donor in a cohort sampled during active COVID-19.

The CDR3 is CASSPSTLGGEQFF. CDR3 in DNA: TGTGCCAGCAGTCCCTCTACCCTGGGGGGAGAGCAGTTCTTC. The chain uses TRBV6-2 or TRBV6-3 and TRBJ2-1; TRBD2 might be the D (6 bases). The CDR3 runs to 14 residues. V was clipped by 5 bases and J by 10 bases, with 18 bases between them. CDR1 and CDR2 from the germline V gene are MNHEY and SVGEGT.